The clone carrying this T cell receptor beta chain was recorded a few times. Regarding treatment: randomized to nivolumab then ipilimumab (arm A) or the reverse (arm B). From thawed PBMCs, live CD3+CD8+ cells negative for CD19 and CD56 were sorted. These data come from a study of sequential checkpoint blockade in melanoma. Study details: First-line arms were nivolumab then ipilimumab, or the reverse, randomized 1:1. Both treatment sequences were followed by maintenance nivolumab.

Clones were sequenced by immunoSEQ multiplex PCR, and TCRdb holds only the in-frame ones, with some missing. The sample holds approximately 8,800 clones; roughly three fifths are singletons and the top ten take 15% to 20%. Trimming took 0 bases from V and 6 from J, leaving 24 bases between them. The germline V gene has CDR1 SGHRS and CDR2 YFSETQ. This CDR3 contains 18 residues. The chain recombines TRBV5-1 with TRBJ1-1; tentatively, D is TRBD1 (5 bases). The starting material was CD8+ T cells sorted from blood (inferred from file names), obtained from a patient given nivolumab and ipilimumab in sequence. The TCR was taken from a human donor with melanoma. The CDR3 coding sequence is TGCGCCAGCAGCTTGGATCCCTCCTATGGGGCTTTATCCTCTGAAGCTTTCTTT. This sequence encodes CASSLDPSYGALSSEAFF.